The T cell receptor (beta chain) described here comes from a study of identical twins. V was trimmed by 4 bases and J by 7 bases, leaving 20 bases between them. The CDR3 sequence is 14 residues long. Germline V CDR1 and CDR2: SQVTM, ANQGSEA. A universal primer site was added by template switching, and unique molecular identifiers were carried by the cDNA. TCRdb fed the 5' RACE reads into MiXCR, producing one record per CDR3 protein. The table includes around 370,000 distinct CDR3 sequences, around 9% detected once. The receptor was isolated from a woman aged 50 to 65 in good health. The source material was naive T cells sorted from blood. This chain connects TRBV29-1 to TRBJ2-7; D not resolved. This CDR3 is CSVAQTRSLAEQYF. The CDR3 bases are TGCAGCGTTGCCCAAACCCGTTCGTTGGCGGAGCAGTACTTC.